Listed below are T cell receptor beta chains from one sample, sequenced in a study of OX40 agonist ivuxolimab in advanced cancers. The data were produced by immunoSEQ multiplex PCR, yet TCRdb's version contains in-frame clones alone and is incomplete. The sample contains roughly 70,000 clones, 88% of which appear only once. The input for sequencing was CD4+ or CD8+ T cells sorted from blood, taken in a trial of the OX40 agonist ivuxolimab. The receptor source for this set is an adult with an advanced solid tumor such as melanoma, head and neck, liver or kidney cancer. Both conserved end residues are part of each CDR3. D genes are given only for firm matches. Clone size, where shown, is once, few, many, or a class for clones that have expanded.

>.|TRBD2|TRBV19|TRBJ2-7
CASTPSGRASYEQYF
TGTGCCAGTACTCCTAGCGGGAGGGCCTCCTACGAGCAGTACTTC
>.|.|TRBV7-3|TRBJ2-7
CASSLMGSGDQYF
TGTGCCAGCAGCTTAATGGGTTCAGGGGATCAGTACTTC
>once|TRBD2|TRBV5-1|TRBJ2-5
CASSLAAGDIETQYF
TGCGCCAGCAGCTTGGCAGCGGGAGACATTGAGACCCAGTACTTC
>.|.|TRBV5-5|TRBJ1-1
CASSLGPRDTEAFF
TGTGCCAGCAGCTTGGGACCCCGGGACACTGAAGCTTTCTTT
>.|.|TRBV6-1|TRBJ1-2
CASHPQGRWNYGYTF
TGTGCCAGCCACCCCCAGGGAAGGTGGAACTATGGCTACACCTTC
>.|.|TRBV10-3|TRBJ1-1
CASNLGDSNTEAFF
TGTGCCAGCAATCTCGGGGACTCGAACACTGAAGCTTTCTTT
>.|.|TRBV28|TRBJ1-1
CASSVLTSAEAFF
TGTGCCAGCAGTGTTCTGACATCGGCTGAAGCTTTCTTT
>once|TRBD2|TRBV11-2|TRBJ2-3
CASSLTSGRTDTQYF
TGTGCCAGCAGCCTAACTAGCGGGCGGACAGATACGCAGTATTTT
>.|.|TRBV4-1|TRBJ2-7
CASSQDESYEQYF
TGCGCCAGCAGCCAAGATGAGAGCTACGAGCAGTACTTC
>once|.|TRBV28|TRBJ1-1
CASPPPGRGTEAFF
TGTGCCAGCCCCCCTCCGGGGCGCGGAACTGAAGCTTTCTTT
>.|.|TRBV6-1|TRBJ1-5
CASSEARASGIPQHF
TGTGCCAGCAGTGAAGCTCGGGCCTCGGGAATCCCCCAGCATTTT
>.|TRBD1|TRBV6-4|TRBJ1-2
CASSDFPRQGIGYTF
TGTGCCAGCAGTGACTTCCCTCGACAGGGAATTGGCTACACCTTC
>.|TRBD1|TRBV28|TRBJ1-3
CASRYGTGGFGNTIYF
TGTGCCAGCAGATATGGGACAGGGGGCTTTGGAAACACCATATATTTT
>.|.|TRBV6-5|TRBJ1-2
CASSYQRPDTYGYTF
TGTGCCAGCAGTTATCAGAGACCCGACACTTATGGCTACACCTTC